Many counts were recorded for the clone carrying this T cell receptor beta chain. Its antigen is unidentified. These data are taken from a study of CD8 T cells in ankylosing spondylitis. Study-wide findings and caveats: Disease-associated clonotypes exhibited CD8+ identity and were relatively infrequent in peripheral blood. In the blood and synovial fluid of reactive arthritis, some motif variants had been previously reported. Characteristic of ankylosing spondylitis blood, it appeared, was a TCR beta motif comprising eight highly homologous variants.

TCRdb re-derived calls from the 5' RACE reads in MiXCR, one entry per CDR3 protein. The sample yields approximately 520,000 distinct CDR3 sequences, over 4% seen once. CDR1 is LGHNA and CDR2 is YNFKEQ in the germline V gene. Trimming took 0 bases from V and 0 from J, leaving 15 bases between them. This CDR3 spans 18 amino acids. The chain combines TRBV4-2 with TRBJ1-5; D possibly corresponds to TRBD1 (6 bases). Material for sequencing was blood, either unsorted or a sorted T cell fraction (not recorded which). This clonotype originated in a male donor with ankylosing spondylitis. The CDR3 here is CASSQDGPGDYSNQPQHF. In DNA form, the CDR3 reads TGTGCCAGCAGCCAAGATGGCCCAGGGGATTATAGCAATCAGCCCCAGCATTTT.